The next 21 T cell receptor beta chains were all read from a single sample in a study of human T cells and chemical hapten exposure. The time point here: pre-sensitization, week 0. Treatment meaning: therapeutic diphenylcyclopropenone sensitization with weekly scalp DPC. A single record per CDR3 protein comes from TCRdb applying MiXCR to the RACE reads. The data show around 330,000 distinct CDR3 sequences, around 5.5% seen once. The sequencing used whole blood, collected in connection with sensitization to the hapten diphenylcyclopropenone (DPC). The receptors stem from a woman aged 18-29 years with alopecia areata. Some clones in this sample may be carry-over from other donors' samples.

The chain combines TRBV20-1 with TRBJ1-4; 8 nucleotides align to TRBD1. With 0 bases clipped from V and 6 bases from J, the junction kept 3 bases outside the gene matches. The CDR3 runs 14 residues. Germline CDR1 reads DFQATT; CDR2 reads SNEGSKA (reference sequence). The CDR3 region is CSARDQGADEKLFF. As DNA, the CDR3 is TGCAGTGCTAGAGATCAGGGGGCGGATGAAAAACTGTTTTTT.

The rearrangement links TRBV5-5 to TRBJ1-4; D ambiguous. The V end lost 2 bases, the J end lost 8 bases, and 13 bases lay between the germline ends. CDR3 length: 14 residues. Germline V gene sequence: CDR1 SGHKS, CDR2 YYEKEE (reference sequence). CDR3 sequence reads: CASSFSGVEEKLFF. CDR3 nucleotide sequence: TGTGCCAGCAGCTTTTCTGGGGTGGAGGAAAAACTGTTTTTT.

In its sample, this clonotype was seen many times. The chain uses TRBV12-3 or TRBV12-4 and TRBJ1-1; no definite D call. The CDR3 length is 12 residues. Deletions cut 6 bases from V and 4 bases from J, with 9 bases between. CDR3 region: CASRGFPTEAFF. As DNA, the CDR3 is TGTGCCAGCAGAGGGTTTCCCACTGAAGCTTTCTTT.

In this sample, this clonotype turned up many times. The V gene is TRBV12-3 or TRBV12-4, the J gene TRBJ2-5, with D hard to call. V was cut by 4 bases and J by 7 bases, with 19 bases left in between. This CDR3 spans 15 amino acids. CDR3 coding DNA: TGTGCCAGCAGTTCCCCAATCACCAGCCATGCGACCCAGTACTTC. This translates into CASSSPITSHATQYF.

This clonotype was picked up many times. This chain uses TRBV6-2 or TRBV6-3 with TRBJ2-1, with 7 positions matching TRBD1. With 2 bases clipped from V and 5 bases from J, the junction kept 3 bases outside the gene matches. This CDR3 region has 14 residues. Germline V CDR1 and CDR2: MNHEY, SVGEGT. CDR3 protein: CASSYGGTDNEQFF. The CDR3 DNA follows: TGTGCCAGCAGTTACGGTGGGACAGACAATGAGCAGTTCTTC.

The CDR3 region has the DNA TGTGCCAGCAGCTGGCCCCTGGGACAGGGTTCGGATGAGCAGTTCTTC. This sequence encodes CASSWPLGQGSDEQFF. The chain uses TRBV7-2 and TRBJ2-1; 9 bases match TRBD1. CDR1 is SGHTA, CDR2 FQGNSA, per germline. This CDR3 comprises 16 residues. The junction had 12 bases not matched to a gene; V was cut back by 4 bases and J by 8 bases.

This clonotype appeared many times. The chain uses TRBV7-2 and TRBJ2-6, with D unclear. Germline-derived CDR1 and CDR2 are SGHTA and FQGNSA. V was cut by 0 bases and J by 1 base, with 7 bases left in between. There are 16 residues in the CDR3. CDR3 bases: TGTGCCAGCAGCTTAGCATTCCGGTCTGGGGCCAACGTCCTGACTTTC. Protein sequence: CASSLAFRSGANVLTF.

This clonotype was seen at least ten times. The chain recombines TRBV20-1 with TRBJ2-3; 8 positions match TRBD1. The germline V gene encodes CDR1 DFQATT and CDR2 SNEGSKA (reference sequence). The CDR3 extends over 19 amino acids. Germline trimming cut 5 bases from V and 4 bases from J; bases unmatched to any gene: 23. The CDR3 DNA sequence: TGCAGTGCTCTCTTGGCCGAGACAGGGGCAGCCGGTAGCCCAGATACGCAGTATTTT. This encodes CSALLAETGAAGSPDTQYF.

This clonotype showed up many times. CDR3 bases: TGTGCCATCAGGCCTGGGACAGGGAAGAACACTGAAGCTTTCTTT. The encoded protein is CAIRPGTGKNTEAFF. The chain carries TRBV10-3 and TRBJ1-1; 9 bases align to TRBD1. Germline V lookup: CDR1 ENHRY, CDR2 SYGVKD. The CDR3 is made up of 15 amino acids. The junction had 6 bases not matched to a gene; V was cut back by 6 bases and J by 1 base.

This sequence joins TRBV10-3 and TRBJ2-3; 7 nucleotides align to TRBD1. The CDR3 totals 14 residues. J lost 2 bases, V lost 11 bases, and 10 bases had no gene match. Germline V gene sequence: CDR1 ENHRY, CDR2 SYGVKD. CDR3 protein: CAGAADRPTDTQYF. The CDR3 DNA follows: TGTGCCGGGGCGGCGGACAGGCCCACAGATACGCAGTATTTT.

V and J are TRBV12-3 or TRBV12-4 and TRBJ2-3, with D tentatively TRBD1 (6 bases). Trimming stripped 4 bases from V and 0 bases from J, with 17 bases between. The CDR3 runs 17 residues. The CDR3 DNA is TGTGCCAGCAGTTGGGTAACAGGGATTATTAGCACAGATACGCAGTATTTT. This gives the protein CASSWVTGIISTDTQYF.

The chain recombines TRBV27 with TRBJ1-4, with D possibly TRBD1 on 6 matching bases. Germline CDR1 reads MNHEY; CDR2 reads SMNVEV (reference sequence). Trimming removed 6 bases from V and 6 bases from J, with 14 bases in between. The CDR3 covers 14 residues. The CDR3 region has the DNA TGTGCCAGCAGATTAACAGGGAATGATGAAAAACTGTTTTTT. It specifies CASRLTGNDEKLFF.

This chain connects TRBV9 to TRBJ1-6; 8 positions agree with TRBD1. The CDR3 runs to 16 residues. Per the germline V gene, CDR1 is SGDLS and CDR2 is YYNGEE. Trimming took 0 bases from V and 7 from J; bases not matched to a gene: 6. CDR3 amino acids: CASSVVDRGLNSPLHF. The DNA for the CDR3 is TGTGCCAGCAGCGTAGTCGACAGGGGTTTAAATTCACCCCTCCACTTT.

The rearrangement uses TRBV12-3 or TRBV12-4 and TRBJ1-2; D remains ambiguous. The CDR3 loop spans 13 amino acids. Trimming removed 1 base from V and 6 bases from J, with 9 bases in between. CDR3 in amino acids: CASSLGPSHGYTF. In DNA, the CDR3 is TGTGCCAGCAGTTTAGGACCGAGCCATGGCTACACCTTC.

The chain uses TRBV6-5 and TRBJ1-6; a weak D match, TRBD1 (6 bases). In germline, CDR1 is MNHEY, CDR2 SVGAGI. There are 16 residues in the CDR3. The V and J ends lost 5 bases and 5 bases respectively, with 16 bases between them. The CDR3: CASSRVGTSNNSPLHF. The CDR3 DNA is TGTGCCAGCAGTCGAGTCGGGACAAGTAATAATTCACCCCTCCACTTT.

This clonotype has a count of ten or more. The CDR3 bases are TGTGCCAGCAGTCGGCAAGTGAGGACTGAAGCTTTCTTT. Translating it yields CASSRQVRTEAFF. The V call is TRBV6-1, the J call TRBJ1-1, with unresolved D. The CDR3 has 13 residues. Germline V lookup: CDR1 MNHNS, CDR2 SASEGT. The ends were cut back, 5 bases at V and 5 bases at J, with 12 bases in the middle.

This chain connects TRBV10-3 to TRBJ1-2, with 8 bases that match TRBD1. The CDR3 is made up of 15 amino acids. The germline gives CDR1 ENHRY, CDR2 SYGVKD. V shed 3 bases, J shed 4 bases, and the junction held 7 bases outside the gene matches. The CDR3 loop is CAISDPGQDLYGYTF. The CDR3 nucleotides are TGTGCCATCAGTGATCCGGGACAGGACCTCTATGGCTACACCTTC.

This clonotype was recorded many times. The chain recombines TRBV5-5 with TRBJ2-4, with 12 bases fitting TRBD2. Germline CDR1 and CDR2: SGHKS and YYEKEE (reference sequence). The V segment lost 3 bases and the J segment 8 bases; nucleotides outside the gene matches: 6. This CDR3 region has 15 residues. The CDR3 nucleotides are TGTGCCAGCAGCTCCCTGACTAGCGGGGGTGACATTCAGTACTTC. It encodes CASSSLTSGGDIQYF.

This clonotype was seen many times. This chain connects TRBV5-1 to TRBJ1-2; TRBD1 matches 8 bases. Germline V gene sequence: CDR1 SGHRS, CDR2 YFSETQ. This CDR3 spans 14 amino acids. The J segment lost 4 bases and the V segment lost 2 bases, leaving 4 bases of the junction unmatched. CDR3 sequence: CASSFTGGTYGYTF. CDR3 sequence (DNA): TGCGCCAGCAGCTTCACAGGGGGTACCTATGGCTACACCTTC.

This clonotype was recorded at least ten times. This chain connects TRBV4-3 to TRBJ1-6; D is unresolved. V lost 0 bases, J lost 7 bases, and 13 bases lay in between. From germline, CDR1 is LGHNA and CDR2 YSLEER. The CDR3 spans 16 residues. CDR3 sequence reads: CASSQELGYLNSPLHF. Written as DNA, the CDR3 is TGCGCCAGCAGCCAAGAACTGGGATACTTGAATTCACCCCTCCACTTT.

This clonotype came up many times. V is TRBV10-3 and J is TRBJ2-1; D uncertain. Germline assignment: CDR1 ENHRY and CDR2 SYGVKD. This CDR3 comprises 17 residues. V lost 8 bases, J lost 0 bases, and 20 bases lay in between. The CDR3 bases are TGTGCCATCTACAGTGAAAGTAGAGAGAGCTCCTACAATGAGCAGTTCTTC. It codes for CAIYSESRESSYNEQFF.